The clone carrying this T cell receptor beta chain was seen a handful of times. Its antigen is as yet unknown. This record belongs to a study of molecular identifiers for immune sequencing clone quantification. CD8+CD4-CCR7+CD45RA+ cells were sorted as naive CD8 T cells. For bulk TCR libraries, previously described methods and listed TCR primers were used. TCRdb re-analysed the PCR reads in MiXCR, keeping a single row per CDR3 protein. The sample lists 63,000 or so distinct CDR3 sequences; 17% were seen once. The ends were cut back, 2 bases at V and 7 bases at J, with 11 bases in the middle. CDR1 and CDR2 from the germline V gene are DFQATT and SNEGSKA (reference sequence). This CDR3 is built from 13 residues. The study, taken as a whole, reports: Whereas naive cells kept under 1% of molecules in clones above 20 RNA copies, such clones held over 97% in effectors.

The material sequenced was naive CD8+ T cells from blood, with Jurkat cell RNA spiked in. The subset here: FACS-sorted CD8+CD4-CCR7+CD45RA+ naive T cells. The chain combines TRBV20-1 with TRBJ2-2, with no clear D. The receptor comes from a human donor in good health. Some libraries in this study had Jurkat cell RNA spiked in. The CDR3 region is CSARLGLGGELFF. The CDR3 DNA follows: TGCAGTGCTAGATTGGGCCTAGGCGGGGAGCTGTTTTTT.